This T cell receptor (beta chain) was documented in a study of blood T cells in healthy people across ages. General observations from the study: A greater number of naive CD4+ cells and higher diversity distinguished long-lived donors from aged donors.

A J-beta primer mix and a sample-barcoded 5' primer were used in a second PCR of about 6 to 12 cycles. Using its own MiXCR run on the 5' RACE reads, TCRdb lists one record per CDR3 protein. The profile shows about 1,400,000 distinct CDR3 sequences, around 39% of them singletons. Germline lookup yields CDR1 DFQATT and CDR2 SNEGSKA (reference sequence). With 6 bases removed from V and 3 bases from J, the gap between germline ends came to 28 bases. CDR3 length: 18 residues. This clonotype was detected only a few times. Its antigen is currently unknown. The sequenced material came from blood. The receptor was derived from a young woman in good health. The chain employs TRBV20-1 and TRBJ2-3, with a possible D match to TRBD2 (7 bases). The CDR3 is CSAHLERIGGRYTDTQYF. The DNA of the CDR3 is TGCAGTGCCCACCTCGAAAGGATCGGGGGGCGATATACAGATACGCAGTATTTT.